This TCR beta chain appears in the sequencing data of a study of blood T cell repertoires in COVID-19. Study-wide background: Nucleic acid was either cDNA or gDNA, and it came from T cells, B-cell-depleted T cells, or PBMCs.

The cohort comprised adults aged 18 to 89 years residing in some 24 US areas. What the recovered Cohort 3 donors had was two negative PCRs, clearance, or symptom resolution. Sequencing used immunoSEQ multiplex PCR; TCRdb keeps in-frame clones, though not all of them. The table has 200,000 to 300,000 clones, roughly 83% seen once; the top ten hold about 2.1%. With 6 bases removed from V and 1 base from J, the gap between germline ends came to 14 bases. The CDR3 sequence is 15 residues long. Germline-derived CDR1 and CDR2 are SGHTA and FQGNSA. The gene calls are TRBV7-2 and TRBJ2-3; D possibly corresponds to TRBD2 (5 bases). This TCR was recovered from a woman aged 45-60 years who had recovered from COVID-19. Source material: PBMCs or T cells enriched from blood (not recorded which). As DNA, the CDR3 is TGTGCCAGCAGGAGTGGACTGTTTGGCACAGATACGCAGTATTTT. Translating it yields CASRSGLFGTDTQYF. The variable domain in full, completed from reference TRBV7-2 and TRBJ2-3, reads GAGVSQSPSNKVTEKGKDVELRCDPISGHTALYWYRQSLGQGLEFLIYFQGNSAPDKSGLPSDRFSAERTGGSVSTLTIQRTQQEDSAVYLCASRSGLFGTDTQYFGPGTRLTVL.